A selection of T cell receptor beta chains follows, all from one sample in a study of tumor-infiltrating lymphocytes in primary liver carcinoma. A single record per CDR3 protein comes from TCRdb applying MiXCR to the multiplex PCR reads. The sample yields around 120,000 distinct CDR3 sequences, around 65% seen once. Specimen: tumor-adjacent normal liver tissue. These receptors were obtained from a woman aged 55 to 70 with primary liver carcinoma and hepatitis B virus infection. Each CDR3 is given with its conserved first and last residue.

15 TRBV6-5 CGSSSRLAGEGEQYF
14 TRBV11-1 CASSLPSGTSVLTF
14 TRBV5-5 CASSRLGGANVLTF
14 TRBV11-2 CAGSWGARTDTQYF
15 TRBV7-3 CASSLIGLPREPQYF
15 TRBV4-1 CASNQEVPSIEKLFF
14 TRBV10-2 CASSESSSDQPQHF
12 TRBV10-3 CATSLSNQPQHF
13 TRBV11-2 CARSSEQGSPLHF
14 TRBV4-1 CAGSQGGLTDTQYF
18 TRBV4-1 CASSRTSGRAECYNEQFF
13 TRBV29-1 CSVTQGANSPINF
17 TRBV11-2 CASSYLVSGSSYNEQFF
14 TRBV12-3/TRBV12-4 CASSFTDSTPSYTF
14 TRBV18 CASSPPGRTDTQYF
14 TRBV28 CVSSIGQDTDTQYF
14 TRBV7-3 CPSGPDRTTDTQYF
13 TRBV12-1 CASSFPHSYKQYF